The next 19 T cell receptor beta chains were all read from a single sample in a study of blood T cell repertoires in COVID-19. Data came from immunoSEQ multiplex PCR; TCRdb stores just in-frame clones and leaves some out. Of tens of thousands of clones in the sample, about 88% are singletons; the top ten hold about 4.9%. The material sequenced was peripheral blood. Receptors were obtained from a woman aged 45 to 65 with active COVID-19.

V usage is TRBV9 and J usage is TRBJ2-5, with 7 bases aligning to TRBD2. J gave up 1 base and V 0 bases, and 3 bases lay outside the gene matches. The CDR3 loop spans 15 amino acids. CDR1 and CDR2 (germline): SGDLS, YYNGEE. The CDR3 here is CASSVDGRGQETQYF. The CDR3 DNA reads as TGTGCCAGCAGCGTAGATGGGAGGGGCCAAGAGACCCAGTACTTC.

This chain connects TRBV19 to TRBJ2-5; 7 bases align to TRBD1. V trimming: 6 bases; J trimming: 2 bases; junction bases outside the gene matches: 12. Germline loops: CDR1 LNHDA, CDR2 SQIVND (reference sequence). The CDR3 loop spans 16 amino acids. DNA of the CDR3: TGTGCCAGTAGCCAGAATCCTAGGGGGCCTCAAGAGACCCAGTACTTC. This codes for CASSQNPRGPQETQYF.

As for this clone: The junction departs from the called germline gene at one end, perhaps through a read error. The chain is built from TRBV6-5 and TRBJ2-7; D gene ambiguous. The CDR3 has 16 amino acids. Germline V gene sequence: CDR1 MNHEY, CDR2 SVGAGI. CDR3 region: CASSYSVLRASYEQYF. The DNA of the CDR3 is TGTGCCAGCAGCTACTCGGTATTGAGAGCTTCCTACGAGCAGTACTTC.

V is TRBV6-1 and J is TRBJ2-7; D gene uncertain. The CDR3 runs to 11 residues. V gave up 2 bases and J gave up 4 bases, with 3 bases separating them. The germline CDR1 and CDR2 sequences are MNHNS and SASEGT. As DNA, the CDR3 is TGTGCCAGCAGTGAACAATACGAGCAGTACTTC. Amino acid sequence: CASSEQYEQYF.

The gene calls are TRBV4-1 and TRBJ2-5; D may be TRBD2 (6 bases). The CDR3 has 16 amino acids. The germline V and J ends were trimmed by 1 base and 5 bases, with 17 bases remaining between them. Per germline, CDR1 MGHRA and CDR2 YSYEKL. The CDR3: CASSQGGTAGRETQYF. CDR3 nucleotides: TGCGCCAGCAGCCAAGGCGGGACTGCGGGGAGGGAGACCCAGTACTTC.

This clone was picked up a small number of times. The chain joins TRBV6-5 to TRBJ1-1; TRBD1 matches at 9 bases. The CDR3 loop spans 13 amino acids. V shed 6 bases and J 7 bases; nucleotides not matched to a gene: 6. From germline, CDR1 is MNHEY and CDR2 SVGAGI. This chain's CDR3 is CASRNRGLSEAFF. As DNA, the CDR3 is TGTGCCAGCAGAAACAGGGGGCTCAGTGAAGCTTTCTTT.

The count of this clone is one. The J gene is TRBJ2-7, the V gene TRBV19, with D maybe TRBD1 (5 bases). The ends were cut back, 4 bases at V and 2 bases at J, with 12 bases in the middle. Germline-derived CDR1 and CDR2 are LNHDA and SQIVND (reference sequence). The CDR3 runs 14 residues. DNA of the CDR3: TGTGCCAGTAGTAAACAGGCCCCGCCCTACGAGCAGTACTTC. This codes for CASSKQAPPYEQYF.

This chain links TRBV6-1 with TRBJ2-1, with 7 bases identical to TRBD2. The CDR3 spans 14 residues. The V and J ends lost 1 base and 8 bases, in that order; junction bases with no gene match: 5. Germline loops: CDR1 MNHNS, CDR2 SASEGT. The DNA for the CDR3 is TGTGCCAGCAGTGAAGTGGGAGGGCCGGATGAGCAGTTCTTC. This sequence encodes CASSEVGGPDEQFF.

This chain connects TRBV10-2 to TRBJ2-1; 7 positions match TRBD2. Germline CDR1 WSHSY, CDR2 SAAADI. V shed 6 bases, J shed 10 bases, and the junction held 9 bases outside the gene matches. The CDR3 sequence is 13 residues long. CDR3: CASSPGLVLEQFF. DNA for the CDR3: TGCGCCAGCAGCCCCGGACTAGTACTCGAGCAGTTCTTC.

This clone showed up just once. The V gene is TRBV28, the J gene TRBJ2-7; D perhaps matches TRBD1 (5 bases). The CDR3 sequence is 14 residues long. V gave up 6 bases and J gave up 0 bases, with 12 bases separating them. Germline lookup yields CDR1 MDHEN and CDR2 SYDVKM. CDR3 residues: CASRNQGNSYEQYF. As DNA, the CDR3 is TGTGCCAGCAGGAACCAGGGAAACTCCTACGAGCAGTACTTC.

This clone has only one observation. The chain links TRBV4-1 to TRBJ2-3; D possibly corresponds to TRBD2 (5 bases). The CDR3 contains 13 residues. Germline V lookup: CDR1 MGHRA, CDR2 YSYEKL. Trimming removed 0 bases at V and 5 bases at J, with 6 bases between. The CDR3 spells CASSQDEGDTQYF. The CDR3 nucleotides are TGCGCCAGCAGCCAAGACGAGGGAGATACGCAGTATTTT.

V usage is TRBV4-2 and J usage is TRBJ2-1; D is undetermined. Per germline, CDR1 LGHNA and CDR2 YNFKEQ. The ends were cut back, 4 bases at V and 7 bases at J, with 23 bases in the middle. The CDR3 is 17 residues long. The CDR3 nucleotides read TGTGCCAGCAGCCCTCGATCCGACTCACCTGATCGGAATGAGCAGTTCTTC. This translates into CASSPRSDSPDRNEQFF.

V is TRBV4-2 and J is TRBJ1-2; weak D call: TRBD1 (5 bases). The CDR3 sequence is 14 residues long. Trimming pared 3 bases from V and 4 bases from J, leaving 12 bases between. Looked up from germline, CDR1 is LGHNA and CDR2 is YNFKEQ. CDR3 bases: TGTGCCAGCAGCCAGGCCAGACAGACCTATGGCTACACCTTC. This codes for CASSQARQTYGYTF.

The J gene is TRBJ2-7, the V gene TRBV2; D not certain. V lost 3 bases and J 1 base, leaving 10 bases between the germline ends. There are 14 residues in the CDR3. Germline lookup yields CDR1 SNHLY and CDR2 FYNNEI. The CDR3 coding sequence is TGTGCCAGCAGTGACGGTAATGTGTCCTACGAGCAGTACTTC. Translated, it gives CASSDGNVSYEQYF.

The chain couples TRBV7-9 to TRBJ2-1; D might be TRBD2 (5 bases). The CDR3 is made up of 16 amino acids. Trimming shortened V by 8 bases and J by 0 bases, and 17 bases separated the two germline ends. Germline CDR1 and CDR2: SEHNR and FQNEAQ (reference sequence). The CDR3 DNA reads as TGTGCCAGCTCTCGGTCCGCGGGCCTCTCCTACAATGAGCAGTTCTTC. It encodes CASSRSAGLSYNEQFF. Filled out from reference TRBV7-9 and TRBJ2-1, the complete variable domain reads DTGVSQNPRHKITKRGQNVTFRCDPISEHNRLYWYRQTLGQGPEFLTYFQNEAQLEKSRLLSDRFSAERPKGSFSTLEIQRTEQGDSAMYLCASSRSAGLSYNEQFFGPGTRLTVL.

The J gene is TRBJ2-1, the V gene TRBV7-3; a weak D match, TRBD2 (6 bases). Germline lookup yields CDR1 SGHTA and CDR2 FQGTGA. Trimming cost V 5 bases and J 8 bases, with 22 bases left between them. The CDR3 loop spans 16 amino acids. The CDR3 coding sequence is TGTGCCAGCAGCGGGGAGCGGGCGCCGGGATCTGATGAGCAGTTCTTC. It is translated as CASSGERAPGSDEQFF.

This sequence joins TRBV4-2 and TRBJ2-3, with 7 bases matching TRBD1. Losses at the gene ends were 0 bases for V and 7 bases for J; bases not matched to a gene: 10. The CDR3 runs 16 residues. Germline V lookup: CDR1 LGHNA, CDR2 YNFKEQ. CDR3 in DNA: TGTGCCAGCAGCCAAGATTATCCAGGGGGTGAGAATACGCAGTATTTT. It yields the protein CASSQDYPGGENTQYF.

This sequence joins TRBV5-1 and TRBJ2-1, with D perhaps TRBD2 (5 bases). Trimming shortened V by 0 bases and J by 0 bases, and 7 bases separated the two germline ends. In germline, CDR1 is SGHRS, CDR2 YFSETQ. The length of the CDR3 is 15 residues. The CDR3 region has the DNA TGCGCCAGCAGCTTGGTCGGAGGCTCCTACAATGAGCAGTTCTTC. It specifies CASSLVGGSYNEQFF.

The rearrangement uses TRBV28 and TRBJ1-1; 7 bases map to TRBD1. The CDR3 is 13 residues long. CDR1 is MDHEN, CDR2 SYDVKM, per germline. The V segment lost 5 bases and the J segment 5 bases; nucleotides outside the gene matches: 5. The CDR3 DNA sequence: TGTGCCAGCAGTCTAACAGGGGAAACTGAAGCTTTCTTT. It specifies CASSLTGETEAFF.